This TCR beta chain was captured in a study of lymphopenia after photon versus proton radiotherapy. Study-level findings and limits: Survival link was tested only in deceased patients; proton benefit remains a possibility. Proton therapy kept repertoires fairly stable, unlike photons, which gained effector/memory cells. Larger post-nadir TCR diversity loss correlated inversely with survival in deceased patients.

Clones were read by immunoSEQ multiplex PCR, and TCRdb kept only the in-frame ones, dropping some. The table shows 50,000 to 70,000 clones, with roughly nine tenths occurring only once. Comment on this clone: Its matching antigen is unknown.

The germline gives CDR1 LNHNV, CDR2 YYDKDF (reference sequence). This CDR3 is built from 15 residues. V trimming: 4 bases; J trimming: 3 bases; junction bases outside the gene matches: 7. V is TRBV15 and J is TRBJ2-7, with TRBD2 identical over 9 bases. This receptor was obtained from an elderly man with esophageal cancer. The material sequenced was peripheral blood, taken from a patient treated with proton-based radiotherapy. The CDR3: CATSNSGRSIYEQYF. DNA for the CDR3: TGTGCCACCAGCAACAGCGGGAGGAGTATCTACGAGCAGTACTTC.